Each of the 2 T cell receptor beta chains below was sequenced from the same sample in a study of shared clonotypes between healthy human individuals (TCRdb year 2020). Libraries were built with the immunoSEQ multiplex PCR assay. In TCRdb, the immuneACCESS table is reduced to in-frame sequences with V and J assigned. These tables do not hold every clone; where another copy was compared, an unresolved V gene accounts for under half, and the others remain unexplained. The sample includes about 2.4 million clones, with 93% observed a single time. The top ten constitute 0.36% of the sample. The sequenced sample was naive CD4+ T cells from PBMCs. This sample's cell subset or site label indicates: CD45RA+ positively selected. The receptors stem from a man between 18 and 29 years old in good health. Some clones in this sample may be carry-over from other donors' samples.

This clone has a handful of counts. The chain joins TRBV2 to TRBJ1-5, with 7 bases fitting TRBD1. V lost 6 bases to trimming and J lost 6 bases; unmatched junction nucleotides: 8. Germline CDR1 reads SNHLY; CDR2 reads FYNNEI. This CDR3 region has 14 residues. CDR3 bases: TGTGCCAGCAGGGCGACAGGGCCGCCTCAGCCCCAGCATTTT. Amino acids: CASRATGPPQPQHF.

CDR3 loop: CASSHAGTGHYEQYF. The CDR3, as DNA: TGTGCCAGCAGCCATGCCGGGACAGGGCACTACGAGCAGTACTTC. The V and J genes are TRBV4-2 and TRBJ2-7, with 9 bases matching TRBD1. In germline, CDR1 is LGHNA, CDR2 YNFKEQ. V shed 3 bases and J 3 bases; nucleotides not matched to a gene: 6. The CDR3 is 15 residues long.